The 29 T cell receptor beta chains given below trace back to one sample, sequenced in a study of beta chain features in type 1 diabetes. Findings and limits, study-wide: For Type 1 diabetes patients, all four CD4+ subsets carried TCRB CDR3s that were moderately but significantly shorter.

Since all of the isolated RNA was reverse transcribed, expressed TCRB transcripts were what got sequenced. The repertoire was sequenced with immunoSEQ multiplex PCR; TCRdb's copy has only in-frame clones and lacks some. The table has about 160,000 clones, around 63% seen once. Their recognized antigens are unknown. Sequenced sample: naive CD4+ T cells from blood. These receptors all stem from a man younger than 40 with type 1 diabetes.

The chain is built from TRBV5-4 and TRBJ2-5; a weak D match, TRBD2 (5 bases). V shed 0 bases and J shed 1 base, with 13 bases lying between them. CDR1 and CDR2 (germline): SGHNT, YYREEE (reference sequence). The length of the CDR3 is 16 residues. This CDR3 is CASSLEAAAVQETQYF. DNA for the CDR3: TGTGCCAGCAGCTTGGAGGCAGCGGCGGTCCAAGAGACCCAGTACTTC.

This clone was recorded a few times. V usage is TRBV10-1 and J usage is TRBJ2-1, with D possibly TRBD2 on 6 matching bases. The V gene's germline CDR1 is WNHNN and CDR2 SYGVQD (reference sequence). The CDR3 is 15 residues long. V was shortened by 1 base and J by 6 bases, with 13 bases between the two germline ends. The CDR3 region has the DNA TGCGCCAGCAGTGAGTTGGGACTCGGGGGCAATGAGCAGTTCTTC. It yields the protein CASSELGLGGNEQFF.

DNA of the CDR3: TGTGCCAGCAGCCCCCGGGACCAAGGGGGAAACACCATATATTTT. It translates to CASSPRDQGGNTIYF. The chain has TRBV9 and TRBJ1-3; possibly TRBD1 for D (5 bases). V dropped 4 bases and J dropped 4 bases, with 15 bases sitting between them. This CDR3 comprises 15 residues. Germline values: CDR1 SGDLS, CDR2 YYNGEE.

The V gene is TRBV9, the J gene TRBJ2-7, with a possible D match to TRBD1 (5 bases). Germline CDR1 SGDLS, CDR2 YYNGEE. The CDR3 runs to 14 residues. Trimming removed 0 bases at V and 2 bases at J, with 9 bases between. CDR3 bases: TGTGCCAGCAGCGTAGGACAGCTAACCTACGAGCAGTACTTC. This gives the protein CASSVGQLTYEQYF.

The gene calls are TRBV2 and TRBJ2-5; 7 bases map to TRBD1. V dropped 5 bases and J dropped 5; count of bases not matched to a gene: 5. Germline V CDR1 and CDR2: SNHLY, FYNNEI. CDR3 size: 13 residues. The CDR3 nucleotides read TGTGCCAGCAGTTGGACAGGAAGGGAGACCCAGTACTTC. Residues: CASSWTGRETQYF.

The V and J genes are TRBV7-2 and TRBJ2-7, with D hard to call. The V gene lost 4 bases and the J gene lost 2 bases, with 12 bases spanning the gap. Germline V gene data show CDR1 as SGHTA and CDR2 as FQGNSA. The CDR3 is 14 residues long. The CDR3 DNA reads TGTGCCAGCAGCTCCGAGACGCATACCTACGAGCAGTACTTC. Residues: CASSSETHTYEQYF.

V usage is TRBV29-1 and J usage is TRBJ2-5, with D hard to call. V was trimmed by 1 base and J by 5 bases, leaving 14 bases between them. The CDR3 contains 14 residues. From germline, CDR1 is SQVTM and CDR2 ANQGSEA. CDR3 sequence reads: CSVEGPLATETQYF. In nucleotides, the CDR3 is TGCAGCGTTGAAGGACCCTTAGCAACCGAGACCCAGTACTTC.

This clone has more than one count but fewer than ten. V usage is TRBV4-3 and J usage is TRBJ2-3, with TRBD1 matching over 10 bases. This CDR3 contains 16 residues. The V gene's germline CDR1 is LGHNA and CDR2 YSLEER. Trimming took 1 base from V and 8 from J; bases not matched to a gene: 9. In DNA, the CDR3 is TGCGCCAGCAGCCAAGCGGGGACAGGGGCGAGGGGTACGCAGTATTTT. Translating it yields CASSQAGTGARGTQYF.

The rearrangement joins TRBV5-1 to TRBJ2-3, with 10 nucleotides matching TRBD1. The V segment lost 6 bases and the J segment 5 bases; nucleotides outside the gene matches: 6. This CDR3 has 14 amino acids. CDR1 SGHRS and CDR2 YFSETQ come from the germline V gene. Here the CDR3 reads CASIRQGAGDTQYF. In DNA, the CDR3 is TGCGCCAGCATTAGACAGGGGGCGGGAGATACGCAGTATTTT.

The chain couples TRBV29-1 to TRBJ1-2; 9 bases are shared with TRBD1. J lost 4 bases, V lost 6 bases, and 9 bases had no gene match. This CDR3 spans 14 amino acids. The germline CDR1 and CDR2 sequences are SQVTM and ANQGSEA. This chain's CDR3 is CSVGTGLAAYGYTF. The CDR3 DNA reads as TGCAGCGTAGGGACAGGGCTGGCGGCCTATGGCTACACCTTC.

CDR3 DNA sequence: TGCAGCGTCGACTTGACAGGGTCGGGCCACAATGAGCAGTTCTTC. It yields the protein CSVDLTGSGHNEQFF. This sequence joins TRBV29-1 and TRBJ2-1, with 7 nucleotides matching TRBD1. Germline trimming cut 6 bases from V and 5 bases from J; bases unmatched to any gene: 13. CDR3 length equals 15 residues. Germline values: CDR1 SQVTM, CDR2 ANQGSEA.

This clone was seen only a few times. The gene calls are TRBV6-5 and TRBJ1-2, with D maybe TRBD1 (6 bases). Germline V gene sequence: CDR1 MNHEY, CDR2 SVGAGI. V was clipped by 5 bases and J by 7 bases, with 17 bases between them. This CDR3 has 14 residues. The CDR3 loop is CASSGSGRGGGYTF. The CDR3 DNA reads TGTGCCAGCAGTGGAAGTGGAAGGGGGGGTGGCTACACCTTC.

J is TRBJ1-4 and V is TRBV5-1; D may be TRBD1 (5 bases). CDR3 length equals 16 residues. CDR1 is SGHRS and CDR2 is YFSETQ in the germline V gene. The ends were cut back, 0 bases at V and 3 bases at J, with 12 bases in the middle. CDR3 amino acids: CASSLGDLRANEKLFF. Written as DNA, the CDR3 is TGCGCCAGCAGCTTGGGGGACCTGAGGGCTAATGAAAAACTGTTTTTT.

The genes are TRBV4-3 and TRBJ2-4; D unclear. The CDR3 length is 11 residues. Trimming cost V 0 bases and J 14 bases, with 8 bases left between them. CDR1 LGHNA and CDR2 YSLEER come from the germline V gene. The CDR3 bases are TGCGCCAGCAGCCAAGATACCGTCGAGTACTTC. Its translation is CASSQDTVEYF.

This clone was seen just once. The V call is TRBV6-5, the J call TRBJ2-3; possibly TRBD1 for D (5 bases). The CDR3 totals 13 residues. V was shortened by 6 bases and J by 8 bases, with 15 bases between the two germline ends. Germline CDR1 MNHEY, CDR2 SVGAGI. This CDR3 reads CASSPPGISTQYF. CDR3 in DNA: TGTGCCAGCAGCCCGCCAGGGATCTCTACGCAGTATTTT.

The rearrangement uses TRBV7-2 and TRBJ2-5; the D gene is possibly TRBD2 (6 bases). The CDR3 contains 14 residues. Germline loops: CDR1 SGHTA, CDR2 FQGNSA. V shed 3 bases and J shed 5 bases, with 13 bases lying between them. CDR3 sequence reads: CASSLLGGVETQYF. CDR3 coding DNA: TGTGCCAGCAGCTTGCTCGGCGGGGTGGAGACCCAGTACTTC.

V usage is TRBV28 and J usage is TRBJ2-3, with TRBD2 matching 10 bases. The CDR3 runs 16 residues. The germline gives CDR1 MDHEN, CDR2 SYDVKM. Trimming took 3 bases from V and 3 from J; bases not matched to a gene: 6. This CDR3 reads CASSFWTSGGTDTQYF. In DNA, the CDR3 is TGTGCCAGCAGTTTCTGGACTAGCGGCGGGACAGATACGCAGTATTTT.

This chain connects TRBV6-5 to TRBJ2-2; D is uncertain. The germline V and J ends were trimmed by 5 bases and 1 base, with 11 bases remaining between them. This CDR3 comprises 15 residues. The germline V gene has CDR1 MNHEY and CDR2 SVGAGI. Here the CDR3 reads CASSPVTENTGELFF. In DNA form, the CDR3 reads TGTGCCAGCAGTCCCGTCACAGAGAACACCGGGGAGCTGTTTTTT.

The rearrangement links TRBV18 to TRBJ2-2; TRBD1 is a possible D gene (5 bases). V was shortened by 1 base and J by 0 bases, with 9 bases between the two germline ends. Germline V gene sequence: CDR1 KGHSH, CDR2 LQKENI. The CDR3 sequence is 16 residues long. CDR3 amino acids: CASSPQRQSNTGELFF. CDR3 coding DNA: TGTGCCAGCTCACCACAACGACAGTCGAACACCGGGGAGCTGTTTTTT.

CDR3 sequence reads: CASSPDRGRNTEAFF. The CDR3 DNA follows: TGCGCCAGCAGCCCGGACAGGGGTAGGAACACTGAAGCTTTCTTT. This chain connects TRBV5-1 to TRBJ1-1; 9 bases align to TRBD1. V shed 4 bases and J 1 base; nucleotides not matched to a gene: 5. This CDR3 contains 15 residues. In germline, CDR1 is SGHRS, CDR2 YFSETQ.

The J gene is TRBJ1-6, the V gene TRBV5-1, with D unclear. Trimming removed 0 bases from V and 6 bases from J, with 7 bases in between. CDR3 length: 14 residues. Germline V gives CDR1 SGHRS, CDR2 YFSETQ. Here the CDR3 DNA reads TGCGCCAGCAGCTTGGAAACAGCTAATTCACCCCTCCACTTT. This gives the protein CASSLETANSPLHF.

This clone came up a few times. V and J are TRBV7-7 and TRBJ2-5; D possibly matches TRBD1 or TRBD2 (6 bases each). The V end lost 4 bases, the J end lost 4 bases, and 13 bases lay between the germline ends. CDR1 and CDR2 from the germline V gene are SSHAT and FNYEAQ (reference sequence). The CDR3 is 14 residues long. The CDR3 DNA is TGTGCCAGCAGCTCAACACAGGGAGGAGAGACCCAGTACTTC. It codes for CASSSTQGGETQYF. Variable domain in full (rest from reference TRBV7-7 and TRBJ2-5): GAGVSQSPRYKVTKRGQDVTLRCDPISSHATLYWYQQALGQGPEFLTYFNYEAQPDKSGLPSDRFSAERPEGSISTLTIQRTEQRDSAMYRCASSSTQGGETQYFGPGTRLLVL.

This clone was counted only a few times. The chain links TRBV6-6 to TRBJ2-3; D not resolved. Germline lookup yields CDR1 MNHNY and CDR2 SVGAGI (reference sequence). Between the trimmed V and J ends, which lost 6 bases and 2 bases, there was a span of 3 bases. This CDR3 contains 11 residues. The CDR3, as DNA: TGTGCCAGCAGCCACACAGATACGCAGTATTTT. Its translation: CASSHTDTQYF.

The rearrangement uses TRBV30 and TRBJ2-7, with D maybe TRBD2 (6 bases). Looked up from germline, CDR1 is GTSNPN and CDR2 is SVGIG (reference sequence). With 3 bases removed from V and 6 bases from J, the gap between germline ends came to 21 bases. This CDR3 region has 15 residues. CDR3 bases: TGTGCCTGGAGAGGCCCCTTTAGAGCGGGCAGCGAGCAGTACTTC. It encodes CAWRGPFRAGSEQYF.

This clone was seen only a few times. This chain uses TRBV10-3 with TRBJ2-5; 8 nucleotides agree with TRBD1. CDR3 length: 14 residues. Germline values: CDR1 ENHRY, CDR2 SYGVKD. V shed 7 bases and J 3 bases; nucleotides not matched to a gene: 7. CDR3 DNA: TGTGCCATCACTCCCGGACAGGGTAAAGAGACCCAGTACTTC. Translating gives CAITPGQGKETQYF.

This rearrangement joins TRBV18 to TRBJ2-3, with 7 positions matching TRBD1. Germline CDR1 reads KGHSH; CDR2 reads LQKENI. V gave up 0 bases and J gave up 2 bases; unmatched junction bases: 5. The CDR3 runs to 16 residues. Written as DNA, the CDR3 is TGTGCCAGCTCACCACCTGGTCAGGGGGACACAGATACGCAGTATTTT. Its translation: CASSPPGQGDTDTQYF.

The chain carries TRBV7-2 and TRBJ1-6, with D unclear. This CDR3 has 13 amino acids. From germline, CDR1 is SGHTA and CDR2 FQGNSA. V lost 5 bases to trimming and J lost 10 bases, with 12 bases between them. CDR3 nucleotides: TGTGCCAGCAGCAAAGCTGGGGTATCACCCCTCCACTTT. As protein: CASSKAGVSPLHF.

This clone turned up a few times. V is TRBV9 and J is TRBJ2-1, with D maybe TRBD2 (5 bases). The CDR3 length is 13 residues. Trimming cost V 4 bases and J 5 bases, with 10 bases left between them. The germline V gene has CDR1 SGDLS and CDR2 YYNGEE. The CDR3 sequence is CASSPGWNNEQFF. CDR3 DNA: TGTGCCAGCAGCCCGGGGTGGAACAATGAGCAGTTCTTC.

This rearrangement joins TRBV7-2 to TRBJ2-7; no clear D. Trimming removed 4 bases at V and 4 bases at J, with 17 bases between. This CDR3 has 15 amino acids. The germline V gene has CDR1 SGHTA and CDR2 FQGNSA. The CDR3 nucleotides are TGTGCCAGCAGCTCACAAGATGGTGGGAATTACGAGCAGTACTTC. It translates to CASSSQDGGNYEQYF.